This T cell receptor beta chain was documented in a study of blood T cell repertoires in COVID-19. Overall study context: Sources were T cells, B-cell-depleted T cells, or PBMCs; the material itself was cDNA or gDNA.

The V gene lost 2 bases and the J gene lost 4 bases, with 14 bases spanning the gap. Germline-derived CDR1 and CDR2 are MNHEY and SVGAGI. CDR3 length equals 15 residues. As originally analysed: Reference gene primers were amplified, and this amplification served to estimate nucleated cell counts. Clones were sequenced by immunoSEQ multiplex PCR, and TCRdb holds only the in-frame ones, with some missing. V, J and clone size reflect that table, while D and trimming were determined from the DNA. Among about 140,000 clones, 76% were seen once, and the ten largest hold over 4%. The receptor comes from an elderly woman with active or convalescent COVID-19. V and J are TRBV6-5 and TRBJ1-1; the D gene is possibly TRBD1 (5 bases). The sequenced sample consisted of peripheral blood. The CDR3 region is CASSYGAGRSTEAFF. CDR3 nucleotide sequence: TGTGCCAGCAGTTACGGGGCAGGGCGAAGCACTGAAGCTTTCTTT.